This TCR beta chain came from a study of T-cell memory formation after mild COVID-19 (dated by TCRdb to the early 2020s). In terms of the full investigation: TCR sequence clusters from the two donors were found to be largely donor specific. Longitudinal TCRalpha and TCRbeta repertoire sequencing tracked T-cell clones expanding and contracting after mild COVID-19 in a couple of donors. Two young, previously healthy adult volunteers, one female and one male, were included in the cohort.

Beyond this particular receptor, the publication reports: Clones that contracted from day 15 to 85 showed balanced CD4/CD8 phenotypes, whereas a second wave of clones that expanded from day 15 to 37 leaned towards CD4+. Contracting CD4+ clones turned up mainly in the CM and EM memory subsets, whereas EMRA was where CD8+ clones were enriched. SARS-CoV-2 specificity of the second-wave clones peaking on day 37 was not confirmed. The study included only a couple of mild cases, and larger cohorts that include severe cases with pre-infection samples were judged to be necessary. The detection of some responding clones in pre-infection memory suggests that pre-existing cross-reactive memory T cells joined the SARS-CoV-2 response.

Ficoll-Paque density gradient centrifugation was the method used to isolate PBMCs. From the cysteine up to the phenylalanine, the CDR3 has a length of 12 residues. Of all the DNA, just the CDR3 is kept, 36 bases in frame from base 1. Based on the germline V gene, the CDR1 and CDR2 sequences are SGHDN and FVKESK. The V and J ends are trimmed by 8 bases and 7 bases, leaving 15 bases between them. This clonotype was observed a few times. Its antigen target is currently unknown. Base qualities were left out, and no much larger clone turns up one base away. The data were produced on an Illumina NovaSeq 6000. cDNA libraries for TCRalpha and TCRbeta were prepared by 5'RACE using constant-segment primers, with sample barcodes and unique molecular identifiers added. RNA was extracted from every sample with Trizol reagent. The libraries were amplified in two PCR steps, and the second step added a second sample barcode and Illumina TruSeq adapters. Sequencing of the libraries was done on an Illumina NovaSeq, producing 2 x 150 bp paired-end reads. The study's own analysis went as follows. With migec v1.2.7, reads were demultiplexed and then collapsed into UMI-guided consensus sequences. Using mixcr v2.1.11, the UMI consensuses were aligned to TRA and TRB V and J templates and assembled into clonotypes. A clonotype was counted as expanded or contracted only if both edgeR and NoisET called the change significant, with noise models trained on biological replicates. For edgeR calls, the cutoffs were a false discovery rate-adjusted p below 0.01 and a log2 fold-change threshold of 1. As an exploratory analysis of dynamics, max-normalized trajectories of the 1000 most abundant clonotypes were examined with PCA combined with hierarchical clustering. Separately sequenced CD4+ and CD8+ repertoires were used to assign a CD4 or CD8 phenotype to each responding clone. In TCRdb, the public reads were trimmed at Q25 with fastp and aligned with MiXCR, with productive beta chains retained. Identical CDR3 protein sequences are pooled into one entry, listed with their most common genes and DNA. It is TCRdb's table, rather than the study itself, that gives the V and J calls and clone size. A total of around 200,000 distinct CDR3 sequences appear in this sample, roughly 30% of them only once. The ten largest account for about 10% of the sample.

Sequencing used PBMCs or a T cell subset sorted from them (not recorded which). Here the chain combines TRBV14 and TRBJ2-7; no D gene can be assigned with confidence. This TCR derives from an adult woman who had mild COVID-19 (a few samples of this study predate the infection). The sample titles of this study are shuffled in the database, so cell type and time point are left out; the donor was told from shared clones. The bases read TGTGCCAGCCCGGGCCAAATGGGAGAGCAGTACTTC. It codes for CASPGQMGEQYF.